The present T cell receptor (beta chain) was sequenced within a study of cytomegalovirus exposure and HLA in healthy donors. Across the study: Researchers previously reported finding fewer than 120 million unique TCR beta sequences from roughly 170 million T cells. Overall study findings and caveats: The listing of 150 or so TCR beta chains classed them as cytomegalovirus-associated.

About this clone itself: What it binds is unknown.

The PCR had 60 Vbeta and 13 Jbeta primers. TCRdb's copy holds only in-frame clones and misses some; the assay was immunoSEQ multiplex PCR. This sample has 140,000 to 150,000 clones, with approximately 78% found just once. Germline-derived CDR1 and CDR2 are LGHNA and YNFKEQ. The CDR3 loop spans 15 amino acids. Between the trimmed V and J ends, which lost 0 bases and 7 bases, there was a span of 13 bases. V and J are TRBV4-2 and TRBJ1-5; TRBD1 might be the D (6 bases). The source material was PBMCs. The TCR was taken from a woman in her thirties or forties in good health and CMV-seropositive. As DNA, the CDR3 is TGTGCCAGCAGCCAAGATCTACAGGGAAACCAGCCCCAGCATTTT. This codes for CASSQDLQGNQPQHF.